The 22 T cell receptor beta chains below all came from one sample that was sequenced in a study of blood T cell repertoires in COVID-19. The protocol was immunoSEQ multiplex PCR, while the TCRdb copy is restricted to in-frame clones and leaves out a portion. The table lists more than 300,000 clones, more than 85% of them singletons, with less than 20% in the top ten. Sequencing was done on a sample of PBMCs or T cells enriched from blood (not recorded which). The source of these receptors is a woman in her 30s who had recovered from COVID-19.

This rearrangement joins TRBV12-3 or TRBV12-4 to TRBJ1-4; the match to TRBD1 covers 7 bases. Germline trimming cut 3 bases from V and 10 bases from J; bases unmatched to any gene: 5. The CDR3 sequence is 13 residues long. The CDR3 coding sequence is TGTGCCAGCAGTTTCGAAGGGGGCGGAAAACTGTTTTTT. Encoded protein: CASSFEGGGKLFF.

This chain links TRBV5-1 with TRBJ2-3; possibly TRBD2 for D (6 bases). CDR3 length equals 15 residues. V lost 7 bases and J 5 bases, leaving 20 bases between the germline ends. The germline V gene encodes CDR1 SGHRS and CDR2 YFSETQ. For the CDR3, the DNA is TGCGCCAGCCAAACCGGGAGTTCTGCAGGAGATACGCAGTATTTT. This gives the protein CASQTGSSAGDTQYF.

The V call is TRBV6-5, the J call TRBJ1-5; TRBD1 matches 7 bases. The J segment lost 7 bases and the V segment lost 6 bases, leaving 9 bases of the junction unmatched. The germline CDR1 and CDR2 sequences are MNHEY and SVGAGI. This CDR3 is 14 amino acids long. This CDR3 is CASSRDRVWQPQHF. As DNA, the CDR3 is TGTGCCAGCAGCCGTGACAGGGTATGGCAGCCCCAGCATTTT.

This chain connects TRBV18 to TRBJ2-1; D might be TRBD1 (6 bases). V lost 4 bases to trimming and J lost 0 bases, with 13 bases between them. This CDR3 has 16 amino acids. From germline, CDR1 is KGHSH and CDR2 LQKENI. CDR3 amino acids: CASSLPTGSSYNEQFF. The CDR3 nucleotides are TGTGCCAGCTCACTTCCGACAGGCAGCTCCTACAATGAGCAGTTCTTC.

The chain links TRBV6-5 to TRBJ2-7, with 9 bases fitting TRBD2. The germline CDR1 and CDR2 sequences are MNHEY and SVGAGI. With V trimmed by 3 bases and J by 1 base, 7 bases remained unmatched. CDR3 size: 16 residues. CDR3 bases: TGTGCCAGCAGTTATGGAGCGGGGGGCTCGTCCTACGAGCAGTACTTC. Translated, it gives CASSYGAGGSSYEQYF.

The chain couples TRBV5-1 to TRBJ1-1; the match to TRBD1 covers 7 bases. CDR3 size: 14 residues. The germline CDR1 and CDR2 sequences are SGHRS and YFSETQ. The junction had 5 bases not matched to a gene; V was cut back by 5 bases and J by 1 base. The CDR3 sequence is CASRATGTNTEAFF. CDR3 nucleotide sequence: TGCGCCAGCAGGGCGACAGGGACGAACACTGAAGCTTTCTTT.

The CDR3 protein is CASSAYRSPTSGDYEQYF. As DNA, the CDR3 is TGTGCCAGCAGCGCATACCGTTCACCAACTAGCGGGGACTACGAGCAGTACTTC. The chain joins TRBV7-9 to TRBJ2-7, with 10 nucleotides matching TRBD2. Germline-derived CDR1 and CDR2 are SEHNR and FQNEAQ (reference sequence). The V segment lost 5 bases and the J segment 3 bases; nucleotides outside the gene matches: 16. The CDR3 contains 18 residues.

The CDR3 coding sequence is TGCAGTGCAACAAGGAACACTGAAGCTTTCTTT. It is translated as CSATRNTEAFF. The chain couples TRBV20-1 to TRBJ1-1; D ambiguous. Trimming pared 6 bases from V and 1 base from J, leaving 6 bases between. Germline V gene lookup returns CDR1 DFQATT and CDR2 SNEGSKA (reference sequence). There are 11 residues in the CDR3.

The chain carries TRBV7-9 and TRBJ2-3; tentatively, D is TRBD2 (5 bases). Germline CDR1 reads SEHNR; CDR2 reads FQNEAQ (reference sequence). Deletions cut 6 bases from V and 6 bases from J, with 10 bases between. The CDR3 runs to 12 residues. Written as DNA, the CDR3 is TGTGCCAGCAGAACTAGTACGGATACGCAGTATTTT. Residues: CASRTSTDTQYF.

The V and J genes are TRBV9 and TRBJ1-6; TRBD1 is a possible D gene (5 bases). V was trimmed by 3 bases and J by 9 bases, leaving 19 bases between them. CDR1 is SGDLS, CDR2 YYNGEE, per germline. The CDR3 runs 16 residues. CDR3 region: CASSGQSGGVTSPLHF. The CDR3 bases are TGTGCCAGCAGCGGCCAATCCGGGGGGGTAACTTCACCCCTCCACTTT.

The chain is built from TRBV18 and TRBJ2-3; 7 bases fit TRBD1. Per the germline V gene, CDR1 is KGHSH and CDR2 is LQKENI. V gave up 3 bases and J gave up 0 bases; unmatched junction bases: 9. The CDR3 has 17 amino acids. The CDR3 coding sequence is TGTGCCAGCTCACCCCAAGAGGGGGCCCGAAGCACAGATACGCAGTATTTT. Protein sequence: CASSPQEGARSTDTQYF.

This sequence joins TRBV19 and TRBJ1-3, with no clear D. Trimming removed 10 bases at V and 0 bases at J, with 13 bases between. In germline, CDR1 is LNHDA, CDR2 SQIVND (reference sequence). The CDR3 runs to 14 residues. CDR3 protein: CATREQNSGNTIYF. The CDR3 DNA is TGTGCCACGCGGGAGCAGAACTCTGGAAACACCATATATTTT. Supplemented by reference TRBV19 and TRBJ1-3, the full variable domain reads DGGITQSPKYLFRKEGQNVTLSCEQNLNHDAMYWYRQDPGQGLRLIYYSQIVNDFQKGDIAEGYSVSREKKESFPLTVTSAQKNPTAFYLCATREQNSGNTIYFGEGSWLTVV.

The chain combines TRBV9 with TRBJ2-3, with TRBD2 matching 9 bases. This CDR3 comprises 16 residues. Germline lookup yields CDR1 SGDLS and CDR2 YYNGEE. V shed 4 bases and J 4 bases; nucleotides not matched to a gene: 10. The CDR3 region is CASSFLAGEGADTQYF. CDR3 nucleotide sequence: TGTGCCAGCAGCTTCTTAGCGGGAGAGGGGGCAGATACGCAGTATTTT.

In DNA form, the CDR3 reads TGTGCCAGCAGTTCAAGTTACTCCCGTGGACTAGCGGGGGCACAACCCTTCACAGATACGCAGTATTTT. Residues: CASSSSYSRGLAGAQPFTDTQYF. This sequence joins TRBV27 and TRBJ2-3, with 13 bases that match TRBD2. The V segment lost 4 bases and the J segment 2 bases; nucleotides outside the gene matches: 24. The germline gives CDR1 MNHEY, CDR2 SMNVEV (reference sequence). CDR3 length equals 23 residues.

The V and J genes are TRBV18 and TRBJ2-1; TRBD1 matches at 8 bases. The CDR3 sequence is 15 residues long. Germline V gives CDR1 KGHSH, CDR2 LQKENI. The V segment lost 4 bases and the J segment 4 bases; nucleotides outside the gene matches: 6. For the CDR3, the DNA is TGTGCCAGCTCACGCCCGGACAGGGATTACAATGAGCAGTTCTTC. It encodes CASSRPDRDYNEQFF.

The rearrangement links TRBV28 to TRBJ1-4; 7 nucleotides agree with TRBD1. Trimming cost V 5 bases and J 3 bases; bases outside gene matches: 6. Germline values: CDR1 MDHEN, CDR2 SYDVKM. There are 15 residues in the CDR3. The CDR3 sequence: CASSDDRVANEKLFF. Here the CDR3 DNA reads TGTGCCAGCAGTGACGACAGGGTGGCTAATGAAAAACTGTTTTTT.

The rearrangement links TRBV19 to TRBJ2-1; TRBD2 agrees at 7 bases. Germline CDR1 and CDR2: LNHDA and SQIVND (reference sequence). Losses at the gene ends were 5 bases for V and 5 bases for J; bases not matched to a gene: 12. The CDR3 is made up of 16 amino acids. CDR3 in amino acids: CASSRRLADYNNEQFF. CDR3 DNA: TGTGCCAGTAGTCGGAGACTAGCCGACTATAACAATGAGCAGTTCTTC.

The CDR3 DNA follows: TGTGCCAGCAGCTTAGCTTTTTTGGGGGGCGAGCAGTACTTC. Residues: CASSLAFLGGEQYF. The genes are TRBV7-9 and TRBJ2-7; TRBD2 might be the D (6 bases). The length of the CDR3 is 14 residues. The germline V and J ends were trimmed by 0 bases and 6 bases, with 12 bases remaining between them. The germline CDR1 and CDR2 sequences are SEHNR and FQNEAQ (reference sequence).

The rearrangement links TRBV3-1 (or the pseudogene TRBV3-2) to TRBJ2-2; 9 bases map to TRBD2. Germline loops: CDR1 LGHDT, CDR2 YNNKEL (reference sequence). The V segment lost 1 base and the J segment 5 bases; nucleotides outside the gene matches: 2. The CDR3 is made up of 15 amino acids. Here the CDR3 reads CASSQALAGTGELFF. CDR3 sequence (DNA): TGTGCCAGCAGCCAAGCTCTAGCGGGGACCGGGGAGCTGTTTTTT.

This chain uses TRBV6-5 with TRBJ1-6; TRBD1 matches at 9 bases. The CDR3 sequence is 14 residues long. Per the germline V gene, CDR1 is MNHEY and CDR2 is SVGAGI. The trim removed 8 bases at V and 7 bases at J, leaving 6 bases unmatched. CDR3 sequence reads: CASGDREGNSPLHF. DNA for the CDR3: TGTGCCAGCGGGGACAGGGAAGGAAATTCACCCCTCCACTTT.

The count of this clone is one. The genes are TRBV19 and TRBJ1-2; 8 positions agree with TRBD1. The CDR3 contains 14 residues. J lost 8 bases, V lost 3 bases, and 8 bases had no gene match. Germline V lookup: CDR1 LNHDA, CDR2 SQIVND (reference sequence). The CDR3 nucleotides read TGTGCCAGTAGTATCGGACAGGGAGAAGGAGGCTACACCTTC. It translates to CASSIGQGEGGYTF. Based on the CDR3 plus reference TRBV19 and TRBJ1-2, the full variable domain is DGGITQSPKYLFRKEGQNVTLSCEQNLNHDAMYWYRQDPGQGLRLIYYSQIVNDFQKGDIAEGYSVSREKKESFPLTVTSAQKNPTAFYLCASSIGQGEGGYTFGSGTRLTVV.

This rearrangement joins TRBV6-5 to TRBJ1-1; D not certain. Trimming removed 7 bases at V and 1 base at J, with 13 bases between. The CDR3 covers 14 residues. Germline CDR1 is MNHEY and CDR2 is SVGAGI. Here the CDR3 DNA reads TGTGCCAGCACTTTGTTAACAGAGAACACTGAAGCTTTCTTT. Translated: CASTLLTENTEAFF.